The 8 T cell receptor beta chains below all came from one sample that was sequenced in a study of CD8+CD57+ T cells in acquired aplastic anemia. The study profiled TCR beta VDJ and CDR3 using genomic DNA as template. TCRdb re-derived calls from the reads in MiXCR, one entry per CDR3 protein. This table holds 150,000 to 200,000 distinct CDR3 sequences, approximately 46% found once. Sequencing input: sorted CD4+, CD8+, or CD8+CD57+ T cells (not recorded which) from PBMCs. The receptors here all came from a human donor in good health.

This clonotype was seen repeatedly, ten times or more. The V gene is TRBV20-1, the J gene TRBJ1-1; TRBD1 matches 7 bases. CDR1 and CDR2 from the germline V gene are DFQATT and SNEGSKA (reference sequence). The CDR3 runs 15 residues. After removal of 0 bases from V and 3 bases from J, the junction contained 7 bases not matched to a gene. The DNA of the CDR3 is TGCAGTGCTAGAGATGACAGGGAAGTGGACACTGAAGCTTTCTTT. This encodes CSARDDREVDTEAFF.

This clonotype was observed at least ten times. The chain combines TRBV6-1 with TRBJ1-6; 8 bases line up with TRBD1. V was clipped by 5 bases and J by 10 bases; unmatched bases: 7. CDR3 length equals 14 residues. The germline V gene encodes CDR1 MNHNS and CDR2 SASEGT. CDR3 amino acids: CASSTTGGESPLHF. The CDR3 DNA sequence: TGTGCCAGCAGTACAACAGGGGGAGAGTCACCCCTCCACTTT.

Many counts were recorded for this clonotype. The rearrangement joins TRBV7-9 to TRBJ2-3; the D gene is possibly TRBD1 (5 bases). The CDR3 is 15 residues long. Trimming pared 0 bases from V and 0 bases from J, leaving 7 bases between. Germline CDR1 SEHNR, CDR2 FQNEAQ (reference sequence). The CDR3 protein is CASSLAWGSTDTQYF. CDR3 sequence (DNA): TGTGCCAGCAGCTTAGCATGGGGCAGCACAGATACGCAGTATTTT.

There are a few counts of this clonotype. This chain connects TRBV5-4 to TRBJ2-3; 9 positions agree with TRBD1. J was trimmed by 0 bases and V by 1 base; bases with no gene match: 12. The CDR3 spans 19 residues. CDR1 is SGHNT and CDR2 is YYREEE in the germline V gene (reference sequence). The CDR3 sequence: CASSLNPGQGFMSTDTQYF. The CDR3 DNA reads as TGTGCCAGCAGCTTGAATCCGGGACAGGGCTTTATGAGCACAGATACGCAGTATTTT.

This clonotype was picked up a small number of times. The chain combines TRBV18 with TRBJ1-5; D gene uncertain. Trimming took off 1 base at V and 0 bases at J, with 7 bases between the two ends. The CDR3 loop spans 15 amino acids. Germline loops: CDR1 KGHSH, CDR2 LQKENI. The CDR3 sequence is CASSPQVNSNQPQHF. CDR3 DNA sequence: TGTGCCAGCTCACCACAGGTTAATAGCAATCAGCCCCAGCATTTT.

This clonotype was seen ten or more times. The chain links TRBV2 to TRBJ2-1, with TRBD2 matching over 12 bases. The CDR3 loop spans 15 amino acids. The V and J ends lost 2 bases and 12 bases, in that order; junction bases with no gene match: 8. Germline V gene data show CDR1 as SNHLY and CDR2 as FYNNEI. The CDR3, as DNA: TGTGCCAGCAGTGAATTTACTAGCGGGAGGTCGGGGCAGTTCTTC. Translated: CASSEFTSGRSGQFF.

This clonotype was seen at least ten times. The DNA of the CDR3 is TGTGCCAGCTCGGAACTAGCGGGGAAAGAGACCCAGTACTTC. It is translated as CASSELAGKETQYF. This sequence joins TRBV7-2 and TRBJ2-5, with 10 bases identical to TRBD2. The J segment lost 3 bases and the V segment lost 8 bases, leaving 6 bases of the junction unmatched. The CDR3 length is 14 residues. Looked up from germline, CDR1 is SGHTA and CDR2 is FQGNSA.

V gene TRBV10-1 combines with J gene TRBJ2-7; D gene uncertain. This CDR3 is built from 13 residues. Trimming stripped 2 bases from V and 4 bases from J, with 9 bases between. CDR1 is WNHNN, CDR2 SYGVQD, per germline (reference sequence). This CDR3 is CASSERRGYEQYF. For the CDR3, the DNA is TGCGCCAGCAGTGAGCGGCGTGGGTACGAGCAGTACTTC.